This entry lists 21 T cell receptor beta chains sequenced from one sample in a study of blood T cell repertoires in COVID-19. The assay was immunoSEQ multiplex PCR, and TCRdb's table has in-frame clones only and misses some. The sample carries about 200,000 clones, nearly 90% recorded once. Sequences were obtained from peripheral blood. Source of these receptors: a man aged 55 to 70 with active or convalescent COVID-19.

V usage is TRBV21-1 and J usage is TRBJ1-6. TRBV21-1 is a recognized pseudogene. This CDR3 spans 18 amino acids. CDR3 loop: CASSKVSLGSSYNSPLHF. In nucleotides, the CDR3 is TGTGCCAGCAGCAAAGTATCGTTGGGGAGCTCCTATAATTCACCCCTCCACTTT.

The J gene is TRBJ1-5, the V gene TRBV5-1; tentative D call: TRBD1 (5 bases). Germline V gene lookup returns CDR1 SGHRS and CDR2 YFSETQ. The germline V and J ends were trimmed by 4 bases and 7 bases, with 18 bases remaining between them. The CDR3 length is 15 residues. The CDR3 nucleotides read TGCGCCAGCAGCCCCGGTGGCCAGGGTGTGCAGCCCCAGCATTTT. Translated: CASSPGGQGVQPQHF.

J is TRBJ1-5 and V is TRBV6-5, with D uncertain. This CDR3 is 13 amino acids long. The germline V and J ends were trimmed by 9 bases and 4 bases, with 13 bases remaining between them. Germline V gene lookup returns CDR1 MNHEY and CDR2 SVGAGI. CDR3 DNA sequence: TGTGCCAGTACGGGATTTTTAAATCAGCCCCAGCATTTT. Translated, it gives CASTGFLNQPQHF.

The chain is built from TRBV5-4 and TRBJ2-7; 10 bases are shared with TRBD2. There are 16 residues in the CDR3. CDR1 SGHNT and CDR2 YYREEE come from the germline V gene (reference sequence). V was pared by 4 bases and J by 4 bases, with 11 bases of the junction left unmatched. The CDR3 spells CASSPTGVSGGYEQYF. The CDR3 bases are TGTGCCAGCAGCCCCACGGGTGTTAGCGGGGGGTACGAGCAGTACTTC.

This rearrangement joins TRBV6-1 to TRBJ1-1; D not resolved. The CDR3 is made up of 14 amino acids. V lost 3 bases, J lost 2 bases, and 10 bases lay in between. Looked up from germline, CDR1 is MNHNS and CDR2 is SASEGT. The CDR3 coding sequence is TGTGCCAGCAGTGATAACAGTTTAAACACTGAAGCTTTCTTT. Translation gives CASSDNSLNTEAFF.

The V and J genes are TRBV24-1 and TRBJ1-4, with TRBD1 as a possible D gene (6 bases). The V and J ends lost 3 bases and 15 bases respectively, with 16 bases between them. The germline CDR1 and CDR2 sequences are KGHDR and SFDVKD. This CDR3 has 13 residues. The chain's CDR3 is CATSDAGTQGLFF. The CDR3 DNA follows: TGTGCCACCAGTGATGCCGGGACCCAGGGGTTGTTTTTT.

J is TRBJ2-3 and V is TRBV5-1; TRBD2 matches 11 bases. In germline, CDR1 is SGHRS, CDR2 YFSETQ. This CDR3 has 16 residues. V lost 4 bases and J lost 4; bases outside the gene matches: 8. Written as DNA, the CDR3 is TGCGCCAGCAGCCTGGGACTAGCGGAAACCTCAGATACGCAGTATTTT. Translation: CASSLGLAETSDTQYF. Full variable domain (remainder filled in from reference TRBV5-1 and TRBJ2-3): KAGVTQTPRYLIKTRGQQVTLSCSPISGHRSVSWYQQTPGQGLQFLFEYFSETQRNKGNFPGRFSGRQFSNSRSEMNVSTLELGDSALYLCASSLGLAETSDTQYFGPGTRLTVL.

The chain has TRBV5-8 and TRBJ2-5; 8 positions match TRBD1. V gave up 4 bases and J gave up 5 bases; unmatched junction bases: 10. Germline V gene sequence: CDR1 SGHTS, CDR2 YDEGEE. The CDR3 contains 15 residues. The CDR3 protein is CASSIGSGGRETQYF. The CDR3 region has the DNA TGTGCCAGCAGCATCGGGTCAGGGGGCCGGGAGACCCAGTACTTC.

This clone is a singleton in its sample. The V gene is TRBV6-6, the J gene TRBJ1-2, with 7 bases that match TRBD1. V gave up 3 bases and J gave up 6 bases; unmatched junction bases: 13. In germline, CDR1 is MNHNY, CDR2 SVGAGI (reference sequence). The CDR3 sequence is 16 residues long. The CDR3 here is CASSYTISQGGNGYTF. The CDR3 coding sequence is TGTGCCAGCAGTTATACCATATCTCAGGGGGGAAATGGCTACACCTTC.

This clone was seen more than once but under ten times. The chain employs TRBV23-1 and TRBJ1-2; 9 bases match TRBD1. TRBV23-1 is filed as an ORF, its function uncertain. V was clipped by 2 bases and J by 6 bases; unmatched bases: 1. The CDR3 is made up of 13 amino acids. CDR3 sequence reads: CASSQTGGHGYTF. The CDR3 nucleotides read TGCGCCAGCAGTCAAACAGGGGGCCATGGCTACACCTTC.

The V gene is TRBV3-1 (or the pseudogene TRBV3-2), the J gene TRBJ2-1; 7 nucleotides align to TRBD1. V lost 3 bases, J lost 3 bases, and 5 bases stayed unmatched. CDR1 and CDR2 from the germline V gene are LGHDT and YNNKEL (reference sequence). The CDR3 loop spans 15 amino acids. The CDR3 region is CASSHRDSGYNEQFF. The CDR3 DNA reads TGTGCCAGCAGCCACCGGGACAGCGGCTACAATGAGCAGTTCTTC.

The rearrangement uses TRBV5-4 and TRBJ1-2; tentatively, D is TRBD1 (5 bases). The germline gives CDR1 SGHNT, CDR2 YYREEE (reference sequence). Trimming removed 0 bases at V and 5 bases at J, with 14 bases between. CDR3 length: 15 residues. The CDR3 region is CASSLESGPRYGYTF. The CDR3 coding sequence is TGTGCCAGCAGCTTGGAATCAGGGCCCCGATATGGCTACACCTTC.

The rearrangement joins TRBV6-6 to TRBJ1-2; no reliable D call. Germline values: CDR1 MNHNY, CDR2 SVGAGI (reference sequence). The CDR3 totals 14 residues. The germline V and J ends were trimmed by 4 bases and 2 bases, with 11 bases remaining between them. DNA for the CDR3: TGTGCCAGCAGTTTGACAACGGGAAACTATGGCTACACCTTC. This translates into CASSLTTGNYGYTF.

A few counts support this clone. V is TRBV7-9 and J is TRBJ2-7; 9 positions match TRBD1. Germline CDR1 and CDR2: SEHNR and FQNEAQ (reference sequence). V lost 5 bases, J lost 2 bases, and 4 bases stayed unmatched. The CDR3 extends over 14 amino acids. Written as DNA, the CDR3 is TGTGCCAGCAGCCCCAACAGGGGGCCCTACGAGCAGTACTTC. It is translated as CASSPNRGPYEQYF.

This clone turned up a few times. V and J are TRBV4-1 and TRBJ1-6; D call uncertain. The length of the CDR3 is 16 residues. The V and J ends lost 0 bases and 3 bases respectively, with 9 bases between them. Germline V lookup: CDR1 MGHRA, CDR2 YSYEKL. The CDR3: CASSQDINSYNSPLHF. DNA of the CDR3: TGCGCCAGCAGCCAAGATATCAACAGCTATAATTCACCCCTCCACTTT.

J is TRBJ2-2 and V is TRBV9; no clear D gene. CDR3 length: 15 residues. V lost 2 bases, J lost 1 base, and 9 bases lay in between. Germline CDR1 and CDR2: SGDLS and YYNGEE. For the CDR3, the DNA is TGTGCCAGCAGCGTTGCTACCCTGAACACCGGGGAGCTGTTTTTT. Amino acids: CASSVATLNTGELFF.

CDR3 loop: CASSQRATGDTQYF. For the CDR3, the DNA is TGTGCCAGCAGTCAACGGGCCACAGGAGATACGCAGTATTTT. This chain connects TRBV3-1 (or the pseudogene TRBV3-2) to TRBJ2-3; the D gene is possibly TRBD1 (5 bases). This CDR3 has 14 residues. From germline, CDR1 is LGHDT and CDR2 YNNKEL (reference sequence). V was trimmed by 6 bases and J by 5 bases, leaving 15 bases between them.

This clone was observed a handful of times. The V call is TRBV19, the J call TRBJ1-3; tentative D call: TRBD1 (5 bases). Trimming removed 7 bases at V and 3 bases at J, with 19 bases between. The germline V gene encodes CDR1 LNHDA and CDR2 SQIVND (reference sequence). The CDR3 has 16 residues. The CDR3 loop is CASTDPRRGGGNTIYF. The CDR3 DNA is TGTGCCAGTACCGATCCACGTAGGGGTGGTGGAAACACCATATATTTT.

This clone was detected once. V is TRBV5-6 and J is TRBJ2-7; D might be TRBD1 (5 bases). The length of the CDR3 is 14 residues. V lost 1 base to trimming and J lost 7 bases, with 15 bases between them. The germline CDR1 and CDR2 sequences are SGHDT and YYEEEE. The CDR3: CASSLYSPYREQYF. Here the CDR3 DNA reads TGTGCCAGCAGCTTGTACTCGCCTTACAGGGAGCAGTACTTC.

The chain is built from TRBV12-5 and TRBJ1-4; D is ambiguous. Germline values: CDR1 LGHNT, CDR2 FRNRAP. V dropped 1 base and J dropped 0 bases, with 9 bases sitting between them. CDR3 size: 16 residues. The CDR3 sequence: CASGLGTASTNEKLFF. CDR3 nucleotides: TGTGCTAGTGGTTTGGGAACAGCCTCAACTAATGAAAAACTGTTTTTT.

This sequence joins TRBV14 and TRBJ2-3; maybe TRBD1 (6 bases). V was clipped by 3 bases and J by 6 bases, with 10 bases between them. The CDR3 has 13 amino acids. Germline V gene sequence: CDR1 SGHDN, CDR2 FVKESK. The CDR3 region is CASSQGTGDTQYF. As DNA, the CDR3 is TGTGCCAGCAGCCAGGGAACAGGGGATACGCAGTATTTT.